This T cell receptor beta chain derives from a study of cytomegalovirus exposure and HLA in healthy donors. At the level of the study: T cells numbering about 180 million yielded some 100 million unique TCR beta sequences in an earlier analysis.

The V gene end was trimmed by 2 bases and the J gene end by 6 bases; junction bases not matched to a gene: 6. CDR1 and CDR2 from the germline V gene are SGHDT and YYEEEE. The CDR3 is made up of 15 amino acids. With 60 Vbeta and 13 Jbeta primers, the PCR was carried out. Sequenced by immunoSEQ multiplex PCR; TCRdb stores in-frame clones only, minus some. In the table there are some 170,000 clones, 80% to 90% of which are singletons. The specimen was PBMCs. This receptor was identified in a woman in her thirties in good health and CMV-seropositive. This rearrangement joins TRBV5-6 to TRBJ1-4, with TRBD1 identical over 8 bases. The chain's CDR3 is CASSLSQGVDEKLFF. DNA for the CDR3: TGTGCCAGCAGCTTATCACAGGGGGTCGATGAAAAACTGTTTTTT. The entire variable domain, with the rest obtained from reference TRBV5-6 and TRBJ1-4, is as follows: DAGVTQSPTHLIKTRGQQVTLRCSPKSGHDTVSWYQQALGQGPQFIFQYYEEEERQRGNFPDRFSGHQFPNYSSELNVNALLLGDSALYLCASSLSQGVDEKLFFGSGTQLSVL.